This TCR beta chain is from a study of T cells in Graves' hyperthyroidism and ophthalmopathy. Background on the study: Prior to any treatment, at the point of initial diagnosis, peripheral blood was collected. General study findings and limits: In blood, most of the thyroid clonotypes expanded above 0.001 were also present. By a 13 V-J model, ophthalmopathy was set apart from stable hyperthyroidism.

Amplification yielded TCR beta CDR3 regions, with RNA transcripts as the source. HTBI primers were the set used in a first-round RT-PCR of the TCR CDR3. In TCRdb, the multiplex PCR reads were re-called with MiXCR into one record per CDR3 protein. The sample shows some 440,000 distinct CDR3 sequences, about a sixth of them seen only once. This clonotype was observed many times. The antigen is unknown. Exclusion of a patient resulted from uncontrolled infection, other autoimmune disease, pregnancy or lactation. The CDR3 sequence is 14 residues long. Germline trimming cut 4 bases from V and 1 base from J; bases unmatched to any gene: 2. Looked up from germline, CDR1 is SGHTA and CDR2 is FQGNSA.

The chain couples TRBV7-2 to TRBJ2-5, with 8 bases fitting TRBD2. Sequenced sample: blood. This clonotype was obtained from a woman between 18 and 29 years old with Graves' hyperthyroidism. CDR3 in DNA: TGTGCCAGCAGCTCGGGACTAGTCCAAGAGACCCAGTACTTC. Translation gives CASSSGLVQETQYF.